This T cell receptor beta chain emerged from a study of cytomegalovirus exposure and HLA in healthy donors. Study results and caveats: The authors later found HLA-associated TCR beta chains more clonally expanded than equally common others.

The CDR3 totals 14 residues. Germline V gene lookup returns CDR1 MNHEY and CDR2 SVGAGI. The V segment lost 8 bases and the J segment 4 bases; nucleotides outside the gene matches: 11. This clone was seen a few times. Its target is unknown. The PCR made use of 60 Vbeta and 13 Jbeta primers. The data were produced by immunoSEQ multiplex PCR, yet TCRdb's version contains in-frame clones alone and is incomplete. The sample includes 99,000 or so clones, roughly a tenth of them seen just once. The receptor's source is a man aged 40-49 years in good health and CMV-seropositive. The sequenced sample consisted of PBMCs. This chain connects TRBV6-5 to TRBJ2-7; 7 bases align to TRBD2. The CDR3 DNA follows: TGTGCCAGCCGCACGGCGGGGGTTAGTTACGAGCAGTACTTC. Its protein product is CASRTAGVSYEQYF.